This T cell receptor beta chain was observed in a study of blood T cell repertoires in COVID-19 (dated by TCRdb to 2019 to 2021). Some background on the complete study: Collaborator samples came from the United States, Italy and Spain and covered acute and convalescent phases of COVID-19. Subjects who had been exposed to COVID-19, were actively infected with it, or had recovered from it provided the deeply sampled blood TCRbeta repertoires that made up the dataset. The samples were drawn from two sources: the first 160 participants of the ongoing ImmuneRACE study, and 1,200 or so subjects contributed by 6 global collaborators. The repertoires were made available in a free public database intended to serve as a resource for research on the immune response to SARS-CoV-2. Sample metadata almost always included a de-identified subject ID, COVID-19 status, age in years and sex. Where available, HLA class I and class II types were obtained from metadata supplied by the sample provider rather than from assay-based typing. The prospective study material was composed of cDNA or gDNA derived from T cells, B-cell-depleted T cells, or PBMCs.

The CDR3 measures 15 amino acids from cysteine to phenylalanine. The entry retains the CDR3 DNA only, 45 bases that are in frame from base 1. CDR1 LGHNA and CDR2 YNFKEQ are derived from the germline V gene. Compared with germline, V lacks 2 bases and J lacks 4 bases; bases without a gene match: 4. In the prospective study, participants were roughly 18 to 100 years old, resided in approximately 25 geographic areas of the United States, and were enrolled through a virtual design. In the prospective study, cohorts were assigned on the basis of participant-reported clinical history obtained from a screening survey and a study questionnaire. Exposed participants had been in contact with someone with a PCR-confirmed or clinician-diagnosed COVID-19 case within 2 weeks of study entry. In the prospective study, mobile phlebotomists collected whole blood, serum and a nasopharyngeal or oropharyngeal swab from each participant. Additional blood draws and questionnaires over an approximately two-month period could optionally be provided by prospective study participants. Before DNA extraction, prospective study blood samples were shipped either frozen or at room temperature.

On this clone: Its antigen remains undetermined. There are no base qualities to consult, and no much larger clone falls within one base.

Study-wide findings and limitations: The amount of clinical and demographic metadata varied by source and participant and was provided uncurated.

TCRbeta CDR3 regions were amplified from genomic DNA by means of the immunoSEQ Assay, a bias-controlled multiplex PCR. Per the authors' processing: The number of nucleated cells in each sample was estimated from the amplification of reference gene primers within the assay. Sequence reads were collapsed and filtered to measure the absolute abundance of every unique TCRbeta CDR3 rearrangement. For each sample, productive Simpson clonality was calculated as the square root of Simpson's diversity index over productive rearrangements. Held by TCRdb, this immuneACCESS table contains in-frame sequences only and omits some clones. Under half of the omission traces to an unresolved V gene where checked; the cause of the rest is unknown. V, J and clone size were drawn from that table, and D and trimming were deduced from the DNA. The sample table lists 300,000 to 450,000 clones, roughly 90% of them with a count of one. The top ten hold around 0.92% of the sample.

The receptor comes from a woman in her twenties or thirties who had been exposed to COVID-19. Sequenced material: PBMCs or T cells enriched from blood (not recorded which). This chain joins TRBV4-2 to TRBJ2-7; 11 nucleotides in the junction match TRBD2. The bases are TGTGCCAGCAGCCAATCCCGGACTAGCGGGTACGAGCAGTACTTC. It translates to CASSQSRTSGYEQYF.